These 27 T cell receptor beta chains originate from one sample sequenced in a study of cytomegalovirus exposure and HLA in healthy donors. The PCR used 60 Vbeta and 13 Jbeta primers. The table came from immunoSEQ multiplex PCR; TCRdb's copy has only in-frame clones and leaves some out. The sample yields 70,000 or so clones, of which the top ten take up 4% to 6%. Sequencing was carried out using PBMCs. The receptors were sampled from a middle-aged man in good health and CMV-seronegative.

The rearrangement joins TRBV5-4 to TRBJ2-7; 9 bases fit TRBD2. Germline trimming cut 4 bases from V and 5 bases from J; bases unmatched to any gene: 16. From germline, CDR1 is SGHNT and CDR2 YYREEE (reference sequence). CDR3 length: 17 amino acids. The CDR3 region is CASSPSSGTLFFHEQYF. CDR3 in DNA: TGTGCCAGCAGCCCATCTAGCGGGACGCTCTTTTTCCACGAGCAGTACTTC.

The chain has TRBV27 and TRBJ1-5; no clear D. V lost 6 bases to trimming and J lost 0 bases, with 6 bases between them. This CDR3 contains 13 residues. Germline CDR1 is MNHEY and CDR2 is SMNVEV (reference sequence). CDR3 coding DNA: TGTGCCAGCAGACAGTATAGCAATCAGCCCCAGCATTTT. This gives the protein CASRQYSNQPQHF.

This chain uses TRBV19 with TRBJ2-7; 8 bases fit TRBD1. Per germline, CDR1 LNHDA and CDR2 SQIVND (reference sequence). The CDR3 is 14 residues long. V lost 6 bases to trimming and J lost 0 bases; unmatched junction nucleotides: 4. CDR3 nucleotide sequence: TGTGCCAGTAGACCGGGACAGGACTCCTACGAGCAGTACTTC. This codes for CASRPGQDSYEQYF.

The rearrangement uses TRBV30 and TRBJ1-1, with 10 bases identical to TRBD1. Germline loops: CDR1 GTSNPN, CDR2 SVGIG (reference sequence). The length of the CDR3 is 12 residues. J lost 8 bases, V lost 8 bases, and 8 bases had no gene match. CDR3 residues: CAGDRGLSEAFF. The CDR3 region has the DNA TGTGCCGGGGACAGGGGTCTATCCGAAGCTTTCTTT.

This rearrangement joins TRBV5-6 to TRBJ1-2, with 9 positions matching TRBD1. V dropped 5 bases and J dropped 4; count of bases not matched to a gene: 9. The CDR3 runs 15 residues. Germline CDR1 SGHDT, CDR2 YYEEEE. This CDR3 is CASRDRDRDVYGYTF. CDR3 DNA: TGTGCCAGCAGAGACCGGGACAGGGACGTCTATGGCTACACCTTC.

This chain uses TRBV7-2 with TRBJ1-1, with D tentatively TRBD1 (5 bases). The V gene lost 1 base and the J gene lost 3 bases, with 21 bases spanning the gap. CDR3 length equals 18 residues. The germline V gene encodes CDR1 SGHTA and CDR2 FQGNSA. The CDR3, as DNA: TGTGCCAGCAGCTTAGTCGCAGGCCGCCTGGGAGGGGACACTGAAGCTTTCTTT. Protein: CASSLVAGRLGGDTEAFF.

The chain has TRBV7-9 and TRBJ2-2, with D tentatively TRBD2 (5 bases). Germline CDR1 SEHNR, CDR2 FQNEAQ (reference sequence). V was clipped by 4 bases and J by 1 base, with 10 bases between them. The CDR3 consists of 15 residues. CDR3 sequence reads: CASSSDGVNTGELFF. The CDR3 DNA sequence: TGTGCCAGCAGCTCCGACGGGGTGAACACCGGGGAGCTGTTTTTT.

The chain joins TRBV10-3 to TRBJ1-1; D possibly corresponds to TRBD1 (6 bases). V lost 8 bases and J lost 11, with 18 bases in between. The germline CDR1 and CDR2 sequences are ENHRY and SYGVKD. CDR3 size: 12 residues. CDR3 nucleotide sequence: TGTGCCATCCGGGGGGCAGGTATGGCGGCTTTCTTT. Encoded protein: CAIRGAGMAAFF.

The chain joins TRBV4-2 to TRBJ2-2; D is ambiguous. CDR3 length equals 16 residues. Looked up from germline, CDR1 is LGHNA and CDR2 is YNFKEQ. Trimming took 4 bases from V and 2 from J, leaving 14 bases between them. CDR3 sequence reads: CASSRGSGSNTGELFF. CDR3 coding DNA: TGTGCCAGCAGCCGAGGTAGTGGCAGCAACACCGGGGAGCTGTTTTTT.

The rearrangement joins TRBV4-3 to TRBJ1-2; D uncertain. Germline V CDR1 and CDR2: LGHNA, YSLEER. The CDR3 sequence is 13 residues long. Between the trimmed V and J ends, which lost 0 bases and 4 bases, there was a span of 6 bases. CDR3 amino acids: CASSQDRGYGYTF. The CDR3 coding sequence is TGCGCCAGCAGCCAAGATAGAGGCTATGGCTACACCTTC.

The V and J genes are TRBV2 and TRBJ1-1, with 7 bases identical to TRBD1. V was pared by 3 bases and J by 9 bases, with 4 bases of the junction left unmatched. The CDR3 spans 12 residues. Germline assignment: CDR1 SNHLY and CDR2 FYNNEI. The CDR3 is CASSDRDRKAFF. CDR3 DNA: TGTGCCAGCAGTGATAGGGACAGAAAAGCTTTCTTT.

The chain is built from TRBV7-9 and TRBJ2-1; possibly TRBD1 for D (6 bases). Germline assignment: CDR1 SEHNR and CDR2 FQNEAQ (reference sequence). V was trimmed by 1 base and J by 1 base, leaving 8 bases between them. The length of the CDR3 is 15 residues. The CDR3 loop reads CASSLVRGSYNEQFF. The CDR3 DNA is TGTGCCAGCAGCTTAGTGAGGGGGTCCTACAATGAGCAGTTCTTC. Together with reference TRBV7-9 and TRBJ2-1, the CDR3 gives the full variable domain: DTGVSQNPRHKITKRGQNVTFRCDPISEHNRLYWYRQTLGQGPEFLTYFQNEAQLEKSRLLSDRFSAERPKGSFSTLEIQRTEQGDSAMYLCASSLVRGSYNEQFFGPGTRLTVL.

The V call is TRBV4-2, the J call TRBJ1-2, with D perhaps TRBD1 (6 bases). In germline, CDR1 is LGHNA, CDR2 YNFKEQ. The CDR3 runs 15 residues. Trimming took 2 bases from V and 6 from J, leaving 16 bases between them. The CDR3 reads CASSQTSGTRNGYTF. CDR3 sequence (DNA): TGTGCCAGCAGCCAAACTTCCGGGACAAGGAATGGCTACACCTTC.

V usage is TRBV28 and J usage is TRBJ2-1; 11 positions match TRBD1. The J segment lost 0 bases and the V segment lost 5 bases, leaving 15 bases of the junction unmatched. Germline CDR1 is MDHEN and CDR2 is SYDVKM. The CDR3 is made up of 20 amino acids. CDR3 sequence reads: CASSDPGQGVPLGSYNEQFF. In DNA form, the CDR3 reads TGTGCCAGCAGTGACCCGGGACAGGGGGTTCCTCTCGGCTCCTACAATGAGCAGTTCTTC. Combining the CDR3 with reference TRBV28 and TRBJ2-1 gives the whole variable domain DVKVTQSSRYLVKRTGEKVFLECVQDMDHENMFWYRQDPGLGLRLIYFSYDVKMKEKGDIPEGYSVSREKKERFSLILESASTNQTSMYLCASSDPGQGVPLGSYNEQFFGPGTRLTVL.

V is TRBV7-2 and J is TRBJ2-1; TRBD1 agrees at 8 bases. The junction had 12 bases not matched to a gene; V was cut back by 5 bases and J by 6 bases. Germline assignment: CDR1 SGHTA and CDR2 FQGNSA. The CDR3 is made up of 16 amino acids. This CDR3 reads CASSPDGQGWTNEQFF. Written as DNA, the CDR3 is TGTGCCAGCAGCCCCGACGGACAGGGCTGGACCAATGAGCAGTTCTTC.

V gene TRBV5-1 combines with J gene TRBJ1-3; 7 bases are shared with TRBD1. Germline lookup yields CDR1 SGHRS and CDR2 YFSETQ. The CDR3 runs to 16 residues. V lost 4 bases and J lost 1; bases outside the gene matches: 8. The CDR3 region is CASSGGQDTSGNTIYF. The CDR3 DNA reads TGCGCCAGCAGCGGAGGACAGGACACTTCTGGAAACACCATATATTTT.

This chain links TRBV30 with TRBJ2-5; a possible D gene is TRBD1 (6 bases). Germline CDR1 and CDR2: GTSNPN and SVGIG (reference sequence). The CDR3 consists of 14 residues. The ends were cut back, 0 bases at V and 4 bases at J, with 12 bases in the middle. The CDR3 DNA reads TGTGCCTGGAGTGTAGTCAGGGGAATAGAGACCCAGTACTTC. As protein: CAWSVVRGIETQYF. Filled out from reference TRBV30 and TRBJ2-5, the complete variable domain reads SQTIHQWPATLVQPVGSPLSLECTVEGTSNPNLYWYRQAAGRGLQLLFYSVGIGQISSEVPQNLSASRPQDRQFILSSKKLLLSDSGFYLCAWSVVRGIETQYFGPGTRLLVL.

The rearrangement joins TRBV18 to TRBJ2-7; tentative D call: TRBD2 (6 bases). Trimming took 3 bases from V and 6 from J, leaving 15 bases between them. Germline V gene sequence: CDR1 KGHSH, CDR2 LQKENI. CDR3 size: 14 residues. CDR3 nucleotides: TGTGCCAGCTCACCGGGAGGATCAGGCCTCGAGCAGTACTTC. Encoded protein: CASSPGGSGLEQYF.

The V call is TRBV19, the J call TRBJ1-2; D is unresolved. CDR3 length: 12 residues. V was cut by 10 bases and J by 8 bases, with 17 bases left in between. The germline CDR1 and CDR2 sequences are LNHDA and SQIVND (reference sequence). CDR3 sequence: CATKHPEGGYTF. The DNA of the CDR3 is TGTGCCACCAAACACCCTGAGGGCGGCTACACCTTC.

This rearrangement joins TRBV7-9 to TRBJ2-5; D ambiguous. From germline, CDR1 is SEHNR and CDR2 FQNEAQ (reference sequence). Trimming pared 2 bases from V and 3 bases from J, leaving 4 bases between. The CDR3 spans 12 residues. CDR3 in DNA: TGTGCCAGCAGCTTAAACAAAGAGACCCAGTACTTC. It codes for CASSLNKETQYF. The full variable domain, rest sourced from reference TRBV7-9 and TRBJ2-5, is DTGVSQNPRHKITKRGQNVTFRCDPISEHNRLYWYRQTLGQGPEFLTYFQNEAQLEKSRLLSDRFSAERPKGSFSTLEIQRTEQGDSAMYLCASSLNKETQYFGPGTRLLVL.

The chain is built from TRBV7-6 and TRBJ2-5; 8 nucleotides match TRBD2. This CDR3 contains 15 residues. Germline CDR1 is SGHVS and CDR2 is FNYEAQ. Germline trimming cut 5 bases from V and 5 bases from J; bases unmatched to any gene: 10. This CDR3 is CASSLGLVRTETQYF. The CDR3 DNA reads TGTGCCAGCAGCCTGGGACTAGTTCGGACGGAGACCCAGTACTTC.

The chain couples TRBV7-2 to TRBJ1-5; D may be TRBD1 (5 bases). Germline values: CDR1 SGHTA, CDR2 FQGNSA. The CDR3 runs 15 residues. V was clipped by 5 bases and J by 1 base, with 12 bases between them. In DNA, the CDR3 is TGTGCCAGCAGCCCCTGGGGCGGCAGCAATCAGCCCCAGCATTTT. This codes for CASSPWGGSNQPQHF. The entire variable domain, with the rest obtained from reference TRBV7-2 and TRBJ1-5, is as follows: GAGVSQSPSNKVTEKGKDVELRCDPISGHTALYWYRQSLGQGLEFLIYFQGNSAPDKSGLPSDRFSAERTGGSVSTLTIQRTQQEDSAVYLCASSPWGGSNQPQHFGDGTRLSIL.

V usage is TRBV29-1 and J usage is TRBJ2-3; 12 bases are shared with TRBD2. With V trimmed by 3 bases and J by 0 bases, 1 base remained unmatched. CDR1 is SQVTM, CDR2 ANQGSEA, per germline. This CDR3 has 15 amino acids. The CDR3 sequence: CSVDGTSGSTDTQYF. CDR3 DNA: TGCAGCGTTGATGGGACTAGCGGGAGCACAGATACGCAGTATTTT.

CDR3 amino acids: CASSLYVTENYNYGYTF. The CDR3 region has the DNA TGTGCCAGCAGTTTATACGTGACAGAGAACTATAACTATGGCTACACCTTC. The V gene is TRBV28, the J gene TRBJ1-2, with D maybe TRBD1 (5 bases). Germline V gives CDR1 MDHEN, CDR2 SYDVKM. The CDR3 is made up of 17 amino acids. V was shortened by 1 base and J by 1 base, with 16 bases between the two germline ends.

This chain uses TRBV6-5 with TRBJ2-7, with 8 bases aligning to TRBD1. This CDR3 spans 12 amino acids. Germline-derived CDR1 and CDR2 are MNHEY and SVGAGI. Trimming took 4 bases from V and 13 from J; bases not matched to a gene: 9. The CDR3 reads CASSSTGQGSYF. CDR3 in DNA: TGTGCCAGCAGTTCGACTGGACAGGGCAGTTACTTC.

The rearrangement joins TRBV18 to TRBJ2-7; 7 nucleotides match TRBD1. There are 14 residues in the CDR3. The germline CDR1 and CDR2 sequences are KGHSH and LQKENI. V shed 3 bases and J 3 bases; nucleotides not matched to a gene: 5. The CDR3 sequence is CASSPERTGYEQYF. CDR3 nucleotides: TGTGCCAGCTCACCCGAAAGGACAGGCTACGAGCAGTACTTC.

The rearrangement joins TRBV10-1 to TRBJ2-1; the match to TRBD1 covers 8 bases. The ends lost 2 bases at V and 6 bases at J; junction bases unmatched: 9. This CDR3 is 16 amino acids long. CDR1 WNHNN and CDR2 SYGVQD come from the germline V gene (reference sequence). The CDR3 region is CASSEAGQGGINEQFF. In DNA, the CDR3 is TGCGCCAGCAGTGAGGCTGGACAGGGTGGAATCAATGAGCAGTTCTTC.